In its sample, the clone carrying this T cell receptor (beta chain) was seen many times. Germline V CDR1 and CDR2: MGHDK, SYGVNS. V gave up 1 base and J gave up 2 bases, with 13 bases separating them. There are 16 residues in the CDR3. These data are taken from a study of molecular identifiers for immune sequencing clone quantification. TCRdb analysed the PCR reads with MiXCR anew, one entry per CDR3 protein. The sample has some 680,000 distinct CDR3 sequences; about 25% are singletons. The TCR originated in a human donor in good health. Some libraries in this study had Jurkat cell RNA spiked in. What was sequenced was naive CD8+ T cells from blood, with Jurkat cell RNA spiked in. As for subset: FACS-sorted CD8+CD4-CCR7+CD45RA+ naive T cells. This chain joins TRBV25-1 and TRBJ2-3; D perhaps matches TRBD2 (7 bases). The CDR3 protein is CASSELRGGLTDTQYF. CDR3 nucleotide sequence: TGTGCCAGCAGTGAATTACGCGGGGGCCTCACAGATACGCAGTATTTT.